The 5 T cell receptor beta chains reported below all come from one sample, sequenced in a study of cytomegalovirus exposure and HLA in healthy donors. TCRdb's table, derived via immunoSEQ multiplex PCR, lists solely in-frame clones and lacks some. The sample lists 180,000 or so clones, about nine tenths occurring once. Material: PBMCs. Every receptor here comes from a man aged 25-45 years in good health and CMV-seropositive.

The rearrangement uses TRBV25-1 and TRBJ2-1; D assignment may be TRBD1 or TRBD2 (6 bases each). There are 15 residues in the CDR3. Trimming took 6 bases from V and 9 from J, leaving 21 bases between them. Germline V gene sequence: CDR1 MGHDK, CDR2 SYGVNS. CDR3: CASSNNRGGWGEQFF. The CDR3 coding sequence is TGTGCCAGCAGCAACAACCGAGGGGGGTGGGGTGAGCAGTTCTTC.

This clone occurred many times. J is TRBJ2-3 and V is TRBV6-4, with D unclear. V gave up 0 bases and J gave up 1 base, with 8 bases separating them. This CDR3 is 15 amino acids long. Germline V gives CDR1 MRHNA, CDR2 SNTAGT. CDR3 sequence: CASSDSGGGTDTQYF. CDR3 nucleotide sequence: TGTGCCAGCAGTGACTCGGGCGGAGGCACAGATACGCAGTATTTT.

The chain has TRBV2 and TRBJ1-1; D is unclear. V lost 1 base, J lost 0 bases, and 15 bases lay in between. This CDR3 comprises 17 residues. CDR1 is SNHLY, CDR2 FYNNEI, per germline. CDR3 amino acids: CASSEGPSGRMNTEAFF. CDR3 nucleotides: TGTGCCAGCAGTGAAGGGCCCTCGGGGAGAATGAACACTGAAGCTTTCTTT. The full variable domain, in which reference TRBV2 and TRBJ1-1 provide the parts outside the CDR3, is EPEVTQTPSHQVTQMGQEVILRCVPISNHLYFYWYRQILGQKVEFLVSFYNNEISEKSEIFDDQFSVERPDGSNFTLKIRSTKLEDSAMYFCASSEGPSGRMNTEAFFGQGTRLTVV.

The chain employs TRBV15 and TRBJ2-6; TRBD2 matches 8 bases. The CDR3 is 19 residues long. Trimming removed 1 base from V and 0 bases from J; junction bases left unmatched: 8. Germline CDR1 reads LNHNV; CDR2 reads YYDKDF (reference sequence). The CDR3 protein is CATSRVLTSGPSGANVLTF. CDR3 in DNA: TGTGCCACCAGCAGAGTCCTTACTAGCGGCCCCTCTGGGGCCAACGTCCTGACTTTC.

This clone was seen just once. The chain recombines TRBV4-3 with TRBJ1-2, with 7 bases that match TRBD1. Germline CDR1 is LGHNA and CDR2 is YSLEER. With 0 bases clipped from V and 4 bases from J, the junction kept 11 bases outside the gene matches. The CDR3 length is 17 residues. This CDR3 reads CASSQDPLTGKSYGYTF. In DNA form, the CDR3 reads TGCGCCAGCAGCCAAGACCCCTTGACAGGGAAAAGCTATGGCTACACCTTC.